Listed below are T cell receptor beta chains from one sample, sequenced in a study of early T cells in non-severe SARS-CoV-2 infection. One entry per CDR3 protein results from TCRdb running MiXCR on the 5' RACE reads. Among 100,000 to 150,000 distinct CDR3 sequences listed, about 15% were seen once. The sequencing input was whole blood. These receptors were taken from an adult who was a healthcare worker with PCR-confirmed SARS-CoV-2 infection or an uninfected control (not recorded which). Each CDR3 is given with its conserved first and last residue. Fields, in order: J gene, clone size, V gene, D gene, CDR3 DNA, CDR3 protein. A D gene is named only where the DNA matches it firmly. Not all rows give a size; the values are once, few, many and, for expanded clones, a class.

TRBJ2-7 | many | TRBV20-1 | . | TGCAGTGCTAGCACTCGGGCCGTTTACGAGCAGTACTTC | CSASTRAVYEQYF
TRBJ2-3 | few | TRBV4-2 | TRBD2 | TGTGCCAGCCGCAGGGAGCGGGGCGCGGCAGATACGCAGTATTTT | CASRRERGAADTQYF
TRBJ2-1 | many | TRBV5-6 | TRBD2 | TGTGCCAGCAGCTTGGGGGTTAGCGGGTACAATGAGCAGTTCTTC | CASSLGVSGYNEQFF
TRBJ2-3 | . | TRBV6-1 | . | TGTGCCAGCAGTGAAGCGGGAAGAACAGATACGCAGTATTTT | CASSEAGRTDTQYF
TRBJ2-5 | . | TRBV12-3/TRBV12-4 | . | TGTGCCAGCGGGTTAGCGACTCAAGAGACCCAGTACTTC | CASGLATQETQYF
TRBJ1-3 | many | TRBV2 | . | TGTGCCAGCAGTCCAACAGCGAGCTCTGGAAACACCATATATTTT | CASSPTASSGNTIYF
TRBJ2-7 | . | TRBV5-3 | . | TGTGCCAGAAGCTTGGGCCCCTGGGGCTCCTACGAGCAGTACTTC | CARSLGPWGSYEQYF
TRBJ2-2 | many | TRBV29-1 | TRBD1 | TGCAGCGCTCGGACAGGGGGCCGGGCCGGGGAGCTGTTTTTT | CSARTGGRAGELFF
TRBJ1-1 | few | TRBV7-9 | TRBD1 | TGTGCCAGCAGCTTAGGCAGGGGGGATGAAGCTTTCTTT | CASSLGRGDEAFF
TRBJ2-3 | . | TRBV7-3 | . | TGTGCCAGCAGCCGGACGGGGACTAGCACAGATACGCAGTATTTT | CASSRTGTSTDTQYF
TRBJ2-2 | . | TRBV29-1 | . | TGCAGCGCGGAGGCCAGAGGCCTCACCGGGGAGCTGTTTTTT | CSAEARGLTGELFF
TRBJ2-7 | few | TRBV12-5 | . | TGTGCTAGTGGTTTGGAGGGACCATACGAGCAGTACTTC | CASGLEGPYEQYF
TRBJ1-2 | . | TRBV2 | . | TGTGCCAGCACCCGGGCTGCGGATGGCTACACCTTC | CASTRAADGYTF
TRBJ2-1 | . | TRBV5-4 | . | TGTGCCAGCAGCCGGGAGAAGGGGATCCATGAGCAGTTCTTC | CASSREKGIHEQFF
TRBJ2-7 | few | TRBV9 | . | TGTGCCAGCAGCGTATCGAGCGGTAGCTCCTACGAGCAGTACTTC | CASSVSSGSSYEQYF
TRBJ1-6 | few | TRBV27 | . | TGTGCCAGCAGTCCTCGATGGAATTCACCCCTCCACTTT | CASSPRWNSPLHF
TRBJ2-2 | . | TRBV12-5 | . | TGTGCTAGTGGTTTGGGGACCGGCCCCACCGGGGAGCTGTTTTTT | CASGLGTGPTGELFF